Listed below are T cell receptor beta chains from one sample, sequenced in a study of beta chain features in type 1 diabetes. The table came from immunoSEQ multiplex PCR; TCRdb's copy has only in-frame clones and leaves some out. Here the sample spans approximately 600,000 clones, around 11% being singletons. The sample consisted of naive CD4+ T cells from blood. The receptors originated from a young man with type 1 diabetes. Both conserved end residues are part of each CDR3. D genes are given only for firm matches. The listing skips clone size in some rows; elsewhere it reads once, few, many or a size class.

clone size: -; D gene: -; J gene: TRBJ2-3; V gene: TRBV7-9; CDR3 DNA: TGTGCCAGCACCCCCACAGATACGCAGTATTTT; CDR3 protein: CASTPTDTQYF
clone size: -; D gene: -; J gene: TRBJ2-6; V gene: TRBV5-1; CDR3 DNA: TGCGCCAGCAGCTTGGGTGGCTCTGGGGCCAACGTCCTGACTTTC; CDR3 protein: CASSLGGSGANVLTF
clone size: -; D gene: TRBD2; J gene: TRBJ2-7; V gene: TRBV4-2; CDR3 DNA: TGTGCCAGCAGCCAGGTCCAGCGGGGGGGCAACTACGAGCAGTACTTC; CDR3 protein: CASSQVQRGGNYEQYF
clone size: -; D gene: -; J gene: TRBJ2-5; V gene: TRBV10-3; CDR3 DNA: TGTGCCATTGGACGGAACCAAGAGACCCAGTACTTC; CDR3 protein: CAIGRNQETQYF
clone size: -; D gene: -; J gene: TRBJ1-5; V gene: TRBV10-3; CDR3 DNA: TGTGCCACCTTGTCAGGGAGAAATCAGCCCCAGCATTTT; CDR3 protein: CATLSGRNQPQHF
clone size: many; D gene: TRBD1; J gene: TRBJ1-2; V gene: TRBV2; CDR3 DNA: TGTGCCAGCAGTGGGACAGGGAACTATGGCTACACCTTC; CDR3 protein: CASSGTGNYGYTF
clone size: few; D gene: -; J gene: TRBJ1-1; V gene: TRBV6-5; CDR3 DNA: TGTGCCAGCAGTACCCCAGGGGTGAACACTGAAGCTTTCTTT; CDR3 protein: CASSTPGVNTEAFF
clone size: few; D gene: -; J gene: TRBJ2-7; V gene: TRBV13; CDR3 DNA: TGTGCCAGCAGCTGGAACAGGGTAGACGAGCAGTACTTC; CDR3 protein: CASSWNRVDEQYF
clone size: few; D gene: TRBD1; J gene: TRBJ2-5; V gene: TRBV15; CDR3 DNA: TGTGCCACCAGCAGGGATGCCCTGGGACAGGGAAACTTC; CDR3 protein: CATSRDALGQGNF
clone size: -; D gene: -; J gene: TRBJ2-1; V gene: TRBV7-9; CDR3 DNA: TGTGCCAGCAGCCAAACCCCCCGGGGCGATGAGCAGTTCTTC; CDR3 protein: CASSQTPRGDEQFF
clone size: few; D gene: -; J gene: TRBJ1-4; V gene: TRBV25-1; CDR3 DNA: TGTGCCAGCAGTAGAAGGGACGCAACTAATGAAAAACTGTTTTTT; CDR3 protein: CASSRRDATNEKLFF
clone size: -; D gene: TRBD2; J gene: TRBJ2-1; V gene: TRBV6-5; CDR3 DNA: TGTGCCAGCAGTTACTCGGGGGGGACGTACAATGAGCAGTTCTTC; CDR3 protein: CASSYSGGTYNEQFF
clone size: -; D gene: -; J gene: TRBJ2-1; V gene: TRBV29-1; CDR3 DNA: TGCAGCGTTGACGGAAACAGGGATGCGGAGCAGTTCTTC; CDR3 protein: CSVDGNRDAEQFF
clone size: -; D gene: TRBD1; J gene: TRBJ1-5; V gene: TRBV28; CDR3 DNA: TGTGCCAGCAGTTTAGACAGGGGGCATCAGCCCCAGCATTTT; CDR3 protein: CASSLDRGHQPQHF
clone size: few; D gene: -; J gene: TRBJ2-2; V gene: TRBV4-2; CDR3 DNA: TGTGCCAGCAGCCAGCACGAGCGGGCGGCCGGGGAGCTGTTTTTT; CDR3 protein: CASSQHERAAGELFF
clone size: few; D gene: -; J gene: TRBJ2-1; V gene: TRBV19; CDR3 DNA: TGTGCCACCCGCGGGGAGGACAACCGCGGGTCCTACAATGAGCAGTTCTTC; CDR3 protein: CATRGEDNRGSYNEQFF